The clone carrying this T cell receptor beta chain was detected ten times or more. Its antigen is not identified. This sample is part of a study of identical twins. Template switching (which added a universal primer site) was used, and cDNA carried unique molecular identifiers. From the 5' RACE reads, TCRdb called clonotypes with MiXCR, one entry per CDR3 protein. The table has hundreds of thousands of distinct CDR3 sequences, roughly 8.6% seen once. Study results and caveats: Findings depended on cross-sectional statistics rather than tracking the same donors.

Trimming took off 6 bases at V and 6 bases at J, with 7 bases between the two ends. The CDR3 has 11 amino acids. The sample also formed part of further work on yellow fever vaccine responses in identical twins.

This clonotype originated in a woman in her late teens or twenties in good health. Sequenced input: memory (CD45RO+) T cells sorted from blood. The gene calls are TRBV12-3 or TRBV12-4 and TRBJ2-3; unclear D gene. The DNA for the CDR3 is TGTGCCAGCAGGGAACGTGATACGCAGTATTTT. This encodes CASRERDTQYF.